Below, 11 T cell receptor beta chains from the same sample are listed, as sequenced in a study of shared T cell receptors in the human thymus. Clones were read by immunoSEQ multiplex PCR, and TCRdb kept only the in-frame ones, dropping some. The sample contains 720,000 or so clones, roughly 88% of which appear only once. These data also featured in a second study, about human thymus T cells.

Sequencing input: thymocytes. These receptors came from a girl under two years old with a congenital heart defect.

This clone was counted only a few times. The V and J genes are TRBV4-1 and TRBJ1-5; D unclear. The CDR3 extends over 18 amino acids. The V end lost 0 bases, the J end lost 2 bases, and 17 bases lay between the germline ends. Germline values: CDR1 MGHRA, CDR2 YSYEKL. The CDR3, as DNA: TGCGCCAGCAGCCAAGAACTGGAGTCCCGGGAGGGCAATCAGCCCCAGCATTTT. This encodes CASSQELESREGNQPQHF.

The chain carries TRBV5-1 and TRBJ1-1; the D gene is possibly TRBD1 (5 bases). Trimming pared 4 bases from V and 3 bases from J, leaving 16 bases between. The CDR3 is 15 amino acids. Looked up from germline, CDR1 is SGHRS and CDR2 is YFSETQ. As DNA, the CDR3 is TGCGCCAGCAGCCCTACGGCGGGGGGGGACACTGAAGCTTTCTTT. Translation gives CASSPTAGGDTEAFF.

The rearrangement links TRBV7-2 to TRBJ2-7; 11 nucleotides line up with TRBD2. CDR3 length: 15 amino acids. Germline values: CDR1 SGHTA, CDR2 FQGNSA. Losses at the gene ends were 6 bases for V and 2 bases for J; bases not matched to a gene: 6. The CDR3 here is CASSSSGGIPYEQYF. The CDR3, as DNA: TGTGCCAGCAGTTCTAGCGGGGGGATACCCTACGAGCAGTACTTC. The whole variable domain, filled in from reference TRBV7-2 and TRBJ2-7, reads GAGVSQSPSNKVTEKGKDVELRCDPISGHTALYWYRQSLGQGLEFLIYFQGNSAPDKSGLPSDRFSAERTGGSVSTLTIQRTQQEDSAVYLCASSSSGGIPYEQYFGPGTRLTVT.

The chain uses TRBV4-3 and TRBJ2-5; 7 bases fit TRBD2. The CDR3 has 16 amino acids. Germline loops: CDR1 LGHNA, CDR2 YSLEER. After removal of 1 base from V and 4 bases from J, the junction contained 9 bases not matched to a gene. The CDR3 DNA reads as TGCGCCAGCAGCCAAGGGGGGGGACCCGTGGGAGAGACCCAGTACTTC. This codes for CASSQGGGPVGETQYF.

The chain is built from TRBV4-3 and TRBJ1-1, with D possibly TRBD1 on 5 matching bases. The CDR3 is 15 residues long. CDR1 is LGHNA and CDR2 is YSLEER in the germline V gene. Trimming pared 0 bases from V and 5 bases from J, leaving 13 bases between. This CDR3 reads CASSQDLLGVTEAFF. The CDR3 nucleotides read TGCGCCAGCAGCCAAGATCTGCTAGGGGTTACTGAAGCTTTCTTT.

Only a few counts were recorded for this clone. The rearrangement uses TRBV9 and TRBJ1-6; D not certain. The V and J ends lost 0 bases and 10 bases respectively, with 11 bases between them. The CDR3 runs 14 residues. The V gene's germline CDR1 is SGDLS and CDR2 YYNGEE. The CDR3: CASSVGAGWSPLHF. CDR3 in DNA: TGTGCCAGCAGCGTAGGCGCAGGTTGGTCACCCCTCCACTTT.

The genes are TRBV6-1 and TRBJ2-3; TRBD2 agrees at 10 bases. The V segment lost 2 bases and the J segment 0 bases; nucleotides outside the gene matches: 11. The germline V gene has CDR1 MNHNS and CDR2 SASEGT. This CDR3 contains 19 residues. DNA for the CDR3: TGTGCCAGCAGTGAATTAGAGGGTAGCGGGGGGATGAGCACAGATACGCAGTATTTT. Amino acids: CASSELEGSGGMSTDTQYF.

The genes are TRBV6-1 and TRBJ1-5, with 7 positions matching TRBD1. Germline assignment: CDR1 MNHNS and CDR2 SASEGT. The junction had 9 bases not matched to a gene; V was cut back by 0 bases and J by 7 bases. The CDR3 extends over 16 amino acids. CDR3 region: CASSEARGGGRQPQHF. As DNA, the CDR3 is TGTGCCAGCAGTGAAGCTCGTGGAGGGGGCAGGCAGCCCCAGCATTTT.

This clone was seen just once. The V and J genes are TRBV7-6 and TRBJ2-1, with TRBD1 matching 9 bases. CDR3 length: 12 amino acids. V shed 1 base, J shed 16 bases, and the junction held 5 bases outside the gene matches. Germline V gene sequence: CDR1 SGHVS, CDR2 FNYEAQ. CDR3 coding DNA: TGTGCCAGCAGCTTAGTAGTGGGACAGGGTTTCTTC. It codes for CASSLVVGQGFF.

Remarks on this clone: Other DNA sequences from this sample encode an identical CDR3 as well. V and J are TRBV2 and TRBJ2-5, with D unresolved. This CDR3 has 15 amino acids. The germline CDR1 and CDR2 sequences are SNHLY and FYNNEI. With 6 bases removed from V and 2 bases from J, the gap between germline ends came to 16 bases. The CDR3 loop is CASSQRTHIQETQYF. The CDR3 DNA follows: TGTGCCAGCAGCCAGCGTACCCATATTCAAGAGACCCAGTACTTC.

The chain carries TRBV9 and TRBJ2-5; the match to TRBD2 covers 7 bases. V lost 0 bases to trimming and J lost 1 base; unmatched junction nucleotides: 0. The germline gives CDR1 SGDLS, CDR2 YYNGEE. This CDR3 comprises 14 residues. The CDR3, as DNA: TGTGCCAGCAGCGTAGGACTAGCCCAAGAGACCCAGTACTTC. Protein product: CASSVGLAQETQYF. Based on the CDR3 plus reference TRBV9 and TRBJ2-5, the full variable domain is DSGVTQTPKHLITATGQRVTLRCSPRSGDLSVYWYQQSLDQGLQFLIQYYNGEERAKGNILERFSAQQFPDLHSELNLSSLELGDSALYFCASSVGLAQETQYFGPGTRLLVL.